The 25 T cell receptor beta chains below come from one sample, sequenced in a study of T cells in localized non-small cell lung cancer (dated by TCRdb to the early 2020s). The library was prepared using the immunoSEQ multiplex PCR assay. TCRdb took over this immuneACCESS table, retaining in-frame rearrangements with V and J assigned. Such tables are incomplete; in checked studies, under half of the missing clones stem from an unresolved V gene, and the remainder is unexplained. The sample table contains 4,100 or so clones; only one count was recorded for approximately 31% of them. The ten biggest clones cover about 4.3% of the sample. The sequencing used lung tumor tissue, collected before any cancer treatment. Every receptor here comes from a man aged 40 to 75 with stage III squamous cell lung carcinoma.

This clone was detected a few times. CDR3 DNA sequence: TGTGCCAGCAGCGTAGATCTGGGACCCTCCAGCTCCTATAATTCACCCCTCCACTTT. Translated, it gives CASSVDLGPSSSYNSPLHF. The chain carries TRBV9 and TRBJ1-6; TRBD1 might be the D (5 bases). CDR3 length: 19 amino acids. V lost 0 bases, J lost 0 bases, and 16 bases lay in between. CDR1 and CDR2 (germline): SGDLS, YYNGEE.

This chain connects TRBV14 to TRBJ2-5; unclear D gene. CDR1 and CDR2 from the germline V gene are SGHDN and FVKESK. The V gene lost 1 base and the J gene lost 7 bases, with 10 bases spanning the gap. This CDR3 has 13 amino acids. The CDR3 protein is CASSQVESGTQYF. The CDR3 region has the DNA TGTGCCAGCAGCCAAGTTGAGTCGGGGACCCAGTACTTC.

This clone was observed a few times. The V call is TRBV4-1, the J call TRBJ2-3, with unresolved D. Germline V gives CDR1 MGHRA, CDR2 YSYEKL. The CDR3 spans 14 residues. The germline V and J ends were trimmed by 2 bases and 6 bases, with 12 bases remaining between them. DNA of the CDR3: TGCGCCAGCAGCCAACTATTAGCACAGGATACGCAGTATTTT. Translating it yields CASSQLLAQDTQYF.

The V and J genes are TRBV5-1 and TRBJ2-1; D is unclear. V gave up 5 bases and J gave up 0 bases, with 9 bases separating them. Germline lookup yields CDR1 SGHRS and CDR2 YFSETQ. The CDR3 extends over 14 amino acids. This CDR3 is CASRLASSYNEQFF. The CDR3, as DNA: TGCGCCAGCAGACTCGCGAGCTCCTACAATGAGCAGTTCTTC.

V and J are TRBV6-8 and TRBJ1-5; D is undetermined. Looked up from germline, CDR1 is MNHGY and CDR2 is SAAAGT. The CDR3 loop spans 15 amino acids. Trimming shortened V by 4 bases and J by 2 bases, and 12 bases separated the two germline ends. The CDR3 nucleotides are TGTGCCAGCAGTTTACCAGACGCGGGCAATCAGCCCCAGCATTTT. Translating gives CASSLPDAGNQPQHF.

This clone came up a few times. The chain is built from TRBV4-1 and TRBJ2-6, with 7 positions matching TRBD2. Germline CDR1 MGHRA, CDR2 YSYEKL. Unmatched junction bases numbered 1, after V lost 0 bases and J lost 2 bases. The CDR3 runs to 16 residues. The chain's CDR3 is CASSQEGGTGANVLTF. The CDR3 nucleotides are TGCGCCAGCAGCCAAGAGGGGGGGACTGGGGCCAACGTCCTGACTTTC.

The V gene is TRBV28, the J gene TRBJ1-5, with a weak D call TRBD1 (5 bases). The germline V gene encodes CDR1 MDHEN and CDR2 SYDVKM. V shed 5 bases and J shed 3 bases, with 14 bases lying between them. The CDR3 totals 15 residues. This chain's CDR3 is CASSGSDTVNQPQHF. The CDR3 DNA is TGTGCCAGCAGTGGGTCGGACACGGTCAATCAGCCCCAGCATTTT.

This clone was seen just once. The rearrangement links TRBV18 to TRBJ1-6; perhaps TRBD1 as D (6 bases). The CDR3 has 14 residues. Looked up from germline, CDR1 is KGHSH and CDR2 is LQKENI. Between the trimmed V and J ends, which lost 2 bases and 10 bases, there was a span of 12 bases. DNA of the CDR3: TGTGCCAGCTCACCAACACAGGGTAACTCACCCCTCCACTTT. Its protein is CASSPTQGNSPLHF.

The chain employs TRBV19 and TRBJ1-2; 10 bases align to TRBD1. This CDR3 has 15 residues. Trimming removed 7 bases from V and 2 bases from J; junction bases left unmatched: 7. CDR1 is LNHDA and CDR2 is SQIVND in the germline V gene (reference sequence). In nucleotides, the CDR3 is TGTGCCAGTACCCCGGGACAGGGGACGAACTATGGCTACACCTTC. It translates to CASTPGQGTNYGYTF.

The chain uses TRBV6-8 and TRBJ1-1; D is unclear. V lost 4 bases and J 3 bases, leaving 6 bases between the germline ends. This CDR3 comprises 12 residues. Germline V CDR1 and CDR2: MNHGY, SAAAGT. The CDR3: CASSFIDTEAFF. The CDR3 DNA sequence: TGTGCCAGCAGTTTTATTGACACTGAAGCTTTCTTT.

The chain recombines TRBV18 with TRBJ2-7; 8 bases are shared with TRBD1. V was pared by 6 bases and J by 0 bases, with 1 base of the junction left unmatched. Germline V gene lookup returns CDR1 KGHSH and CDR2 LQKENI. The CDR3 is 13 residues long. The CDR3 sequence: CASSTGDSYEQYF. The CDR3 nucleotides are TGTGCCAGCTCGACAGGGGACTCCTACGAGCAGTACTTC.

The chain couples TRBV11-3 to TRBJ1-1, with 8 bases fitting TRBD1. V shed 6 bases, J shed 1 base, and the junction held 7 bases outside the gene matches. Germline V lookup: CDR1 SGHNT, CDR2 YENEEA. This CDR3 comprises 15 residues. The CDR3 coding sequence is TGTGCCAGCAGAAAGACAGGGGTCGGGAACACTGAAGCTTTCTTT. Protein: CASRKTGVGNTEAFF.

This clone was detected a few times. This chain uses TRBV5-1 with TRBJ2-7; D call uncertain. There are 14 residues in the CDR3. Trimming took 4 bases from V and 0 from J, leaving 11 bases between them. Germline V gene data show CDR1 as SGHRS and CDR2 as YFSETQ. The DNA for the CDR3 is TGCGCCAGCAGCCAAGATACTATCTCCTACGAGCAGTACTTC. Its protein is CASSQDTISYEQYF.

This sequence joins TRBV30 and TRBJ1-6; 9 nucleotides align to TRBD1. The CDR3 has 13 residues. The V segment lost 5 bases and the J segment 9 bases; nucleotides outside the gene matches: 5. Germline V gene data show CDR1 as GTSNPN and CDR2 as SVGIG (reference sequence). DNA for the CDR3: TGTGCCTGGGCGGGACAGGGCCTTTCACCCCTCCACTTT. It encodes CAWAGQGLSPLHF.

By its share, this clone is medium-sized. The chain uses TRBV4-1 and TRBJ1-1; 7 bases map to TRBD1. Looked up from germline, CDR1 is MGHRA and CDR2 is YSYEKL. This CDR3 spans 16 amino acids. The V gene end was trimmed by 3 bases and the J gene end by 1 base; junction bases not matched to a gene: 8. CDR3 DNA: TGCGCCAGCAGCCAGTACTGGGACAGCCAGAACACTGAAGCTTTCTTT. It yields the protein CASSQYWDSQNTEAFF.

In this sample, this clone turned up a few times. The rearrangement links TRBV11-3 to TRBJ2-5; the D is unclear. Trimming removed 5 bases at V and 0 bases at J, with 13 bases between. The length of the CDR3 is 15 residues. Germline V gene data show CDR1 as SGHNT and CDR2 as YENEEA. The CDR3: CASSEDGWNQETQYF. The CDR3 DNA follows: TGTGCCAGCAGCGAAGACGGCTGGAACCAAGAGACCCAGTACTTC. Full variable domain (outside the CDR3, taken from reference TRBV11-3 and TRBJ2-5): EAGVVQSPRYKIIEKKQPVAFWCNPISGHNTLYWYLQNLGQGPELLIRYENEEAVDDSQLPKDRFSAERLKGVDSTLKIQPAELGDSAVYLCASSEDGWNQETQYFGPGTRLLVL.

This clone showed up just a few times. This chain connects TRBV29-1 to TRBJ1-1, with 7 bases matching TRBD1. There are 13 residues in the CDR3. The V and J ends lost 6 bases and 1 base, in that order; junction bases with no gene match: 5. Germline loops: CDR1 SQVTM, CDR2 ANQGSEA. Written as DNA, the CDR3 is TGCAGCGTCCGGGACAGCGGGAACACTGAAGCTTTCTTT. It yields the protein CSVRDSGNTEAFF.

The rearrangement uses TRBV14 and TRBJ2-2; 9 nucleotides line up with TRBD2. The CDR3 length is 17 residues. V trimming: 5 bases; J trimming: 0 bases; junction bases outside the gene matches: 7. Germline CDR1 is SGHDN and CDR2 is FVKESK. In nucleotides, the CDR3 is TGTGCCAGCAGCAAACGAGGACTAGCGCCGAACACCGGGGAGCTGTTTTTT. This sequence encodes CASSKRGLAPNTGELFF.

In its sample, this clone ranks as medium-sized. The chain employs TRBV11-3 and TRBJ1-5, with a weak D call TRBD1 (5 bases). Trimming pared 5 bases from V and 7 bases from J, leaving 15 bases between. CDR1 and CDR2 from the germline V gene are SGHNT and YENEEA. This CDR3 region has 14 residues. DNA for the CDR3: TGTGCCAGCAGCCCCACTGCAGGGCGGCAGCCCCAGCATTTT. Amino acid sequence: CASSPTAGRQPQHF.

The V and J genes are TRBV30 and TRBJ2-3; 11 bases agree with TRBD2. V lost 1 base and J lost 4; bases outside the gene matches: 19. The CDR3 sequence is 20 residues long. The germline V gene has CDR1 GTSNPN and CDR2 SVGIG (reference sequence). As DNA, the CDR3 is TGTGCCTGGAGTGCAAGGCGAATAGCGGGGGGGCCGGGTGTTCCAGATACGCAGTATTTT. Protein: CAWSARRIAGGPGVPDTQYF.

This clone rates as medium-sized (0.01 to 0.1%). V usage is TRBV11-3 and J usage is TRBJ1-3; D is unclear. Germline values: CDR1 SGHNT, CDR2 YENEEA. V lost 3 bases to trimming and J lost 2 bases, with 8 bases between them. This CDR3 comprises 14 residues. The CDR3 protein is CASSLYIPGNTIYF. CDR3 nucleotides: TGTGCCAGCAGCTTGTATATTCCTGGAAACACCATATATTTT. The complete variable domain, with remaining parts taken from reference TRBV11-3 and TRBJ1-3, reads EAGVVQSPRYKIIEKKQPVAFWCNPISGHNTLYWYLQNLGQGPELLIRYENEEAVDDSQLPKDRFSAERLKGVDSTLKIQPAELGDSAVYLCASSLYIPGNTIYFGEGSWLTVV.

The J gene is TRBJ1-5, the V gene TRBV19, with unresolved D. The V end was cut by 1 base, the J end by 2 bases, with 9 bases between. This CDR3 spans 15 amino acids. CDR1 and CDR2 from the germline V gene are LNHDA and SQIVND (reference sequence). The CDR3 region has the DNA TGTGCCAGTAGTATAGGGGCCAACGGCAATCAGCCCCAGCATTTT. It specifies CASSIGANGNQPQHF.

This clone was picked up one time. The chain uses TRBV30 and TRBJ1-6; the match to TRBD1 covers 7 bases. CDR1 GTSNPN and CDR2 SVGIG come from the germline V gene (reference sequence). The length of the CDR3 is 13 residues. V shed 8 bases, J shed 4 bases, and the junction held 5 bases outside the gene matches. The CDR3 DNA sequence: TGTGCCGGTACGACAGGGTATAATTCACCCCTCCACTTT. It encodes CAGTTGYNSPLHF.

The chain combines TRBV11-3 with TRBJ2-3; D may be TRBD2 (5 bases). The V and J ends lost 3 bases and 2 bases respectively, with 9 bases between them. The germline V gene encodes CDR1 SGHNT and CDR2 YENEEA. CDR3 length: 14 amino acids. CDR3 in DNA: TGTGCCAGCAGCTTTAGCGAGGACACAGATACGCAGTATTTT. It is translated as CASSFSEDTDTQYF. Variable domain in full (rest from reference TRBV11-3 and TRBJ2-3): EAGVVQSPRYKIIEKKQPVAFWCNPISGHNTLYWYLQNLGQGPELLIRYENEEAVDDSQLPKDRFSAERLKGVDSTLKIQPAELGDSAVYLCASSFSEDTDTQYFGPGTRLTVL.

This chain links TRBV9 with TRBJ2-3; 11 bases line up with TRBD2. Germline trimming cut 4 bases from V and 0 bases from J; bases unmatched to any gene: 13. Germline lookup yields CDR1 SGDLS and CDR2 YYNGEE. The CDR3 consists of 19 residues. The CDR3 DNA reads TGTGCCAGCAGCCCCTCGTTGGCTAGCGGGGGGCTAAGCACAGATACGCAGTATTTT. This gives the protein CASSPSLASGGLSTDTQYF.